Sequencing of this T cell receptor (beta chain) was carried out in a study of T cell clones after liver transplantation. Profiled with immunoSEQ multiplex PCR; TCRdb holds only in-frame clones, not every one. The data contain just over 80,000 clones, roughly 85% of them singletons. Looked up from germline, CDR1 is MNHEY and CDR2 is SMNVEV (reference sequence). The V end lost 6 bases, the J end lost 1 base, and 12 bases lay between the germline ends. CDR3 length: 14 amino acids. The sequencing here drew on CD4+ T cells from blood, taken around 42 months after liver transplant. This chain uses TRBV27 with TRBJ1-1, with D tentatively TRBD1 (6 bases). The receptor was isolated from a human patient who received a liver transplant. The graft donor may account for some of the T cells. The CDR3 nucleotides are TGTGCCAGCAGCCTGGGACACCCGAACACTGAAGCTTTCTTT. Protein sequence: CASSLGHPNTEAFF.